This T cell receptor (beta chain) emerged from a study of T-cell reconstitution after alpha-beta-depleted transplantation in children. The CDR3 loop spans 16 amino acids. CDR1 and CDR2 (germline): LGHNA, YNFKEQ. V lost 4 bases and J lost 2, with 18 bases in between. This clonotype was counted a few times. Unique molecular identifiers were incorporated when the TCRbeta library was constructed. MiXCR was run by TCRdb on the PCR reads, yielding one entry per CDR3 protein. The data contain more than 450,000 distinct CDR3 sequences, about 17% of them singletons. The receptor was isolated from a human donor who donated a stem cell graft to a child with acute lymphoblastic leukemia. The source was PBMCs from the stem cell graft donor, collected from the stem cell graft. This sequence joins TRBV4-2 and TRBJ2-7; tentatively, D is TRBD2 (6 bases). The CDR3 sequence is CASSPFRGMATYEQYF. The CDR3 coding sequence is TGTGCCAGCAGCCCCTTCCGCGGGATGGCGACCTACGAGCAGTACTTC.